These 31 T cell receptor beta chains came from one sample sequenced in a study of read filtering for tumor transcriptome and immune sequencing. From 300 to 450 ng of RNA, a library with molecular barcoded alpha/delta and beta/gamma adaptors was made. TCRdb recomputed calls from the reads with MiXCR, one row per CDR3 protein. The table shows approximately 38,000 distinct CDR3 sequences, with roughly 13% occurring only once. The sequencing sample was made of a population of CD138-negative cells sorted from bone marrow. All receptors derive from a donor at least 40 years old with multiple myeloma.

The CDR3 here is CASSFRTSGTQETQYF. DNA of the CDR3: TGTGCCAGCAGCTTCCGGACTAGCGGGACCCAAGAGACCCAGTACTTC. The chain employs TRBV5-6 and TRBJ2-5; TRBD2 matches at 12 bases. After removal of 2 bases from V and 1 base from J, the junction contained 3 bases not matched to a gene. Per the germline V gene, CDR1 is SGHDT and CDR2 is YYEEEE. This CDR3 region has 16 residues.

Worth noting for this clonotype: A much larger clone lies one base from this, so it may be a read error. This is likely a read error, given that the CDR3 carries no conserved phenylalanine or tryptophan at its end. CDR3 in DNA: TGTGCCAGCAGCTTGGTCGGAGGGAGTTTGGACGAGCAGTACTGC. Encoded protein: CASSLVGGSLDEQYC. The chain links TRBV7-9 to TRBJ2-7; a weak D match, TRBD2 (6 bases). This CDR3 has 15 residues. The germline V and J ends were trimmed by 3 bases and 5 bases, with 17 bases remaining between them. Germline V gene sequence: CDR1 SEHNR, CDR2 FQNEAQ (reference sequence).

This clonotype has ten or more counts. The gene calls are TRBV29-1 and TRBJ2-1; either TRBD1 or TRBD2 may fit D (5 bases each). Trimming pared 3 bases from V and 0 bases from J, leaving 15 bases between. The CDR3 spans 16 residues. Germline V gene data show CDR1 as SQVTM and CDR2 as ANQGSEA. The DNA for the CDR3 is TGCAGCGTTGAGTCCCTAGGGACCGGCTCCTACAATGAGCAGTTCTTC. It specifies CSVESLGTGSYNEQFF.

This clonotype was detected only a few times. A clone one base away is much larger, so this may be a read error. V usage is TRBV7-9 and J usage is TRBJ2-7, with 7 positions matching TRBD2. Germline V lookup: CDR1 SEHNR, CDR2 FQNEAQ (reference sequence). This CDR3 has 13 amino acids. DNA for the CDR3: TGTGCCAGCACGGGGGGAGGGAAGGACGAGCAGCACTTC. Translating it yields CASTGGGKDEQHF. Drawing the rest from reference TRBV7-9 and TRBJ2-7, the complete variable domain is DTGVSQNPRHKITKRGQNVTFRCDPISEHNRLYWYRQTLGQGPEFLTYFQNEAQLEKSRLLSDRFSAERPKGSFSTLEIQRTEQGDSAMYLCASTGGGKDEQHFGPGTRLTVT.

This clonotype has ten or more counts. This chain joins TRBV28 and TRBJ2-2; 10 bases align to TRBD2. CDR3 length: 16 residues. V lost 6 bases, J lost 4 bases, and 8 bases stayed unmatched. CDR1 MDHEN and CDR2 SYDVKM come from the germline V gene. In nucleotides, the CDR3 is TGTGCCAGCAGAGAGCTAGCGGGAGAAGGCACCGGGGAGCTGTTTTTT. This gives the protein CASRELAGEGTGELFF.

Judged by abundance, this clonotype is medium-sized. V usage is TRBV7-6 and J usage is TRBJ2-1, with 9 bases aligning to TRBD2. Germline assignment: CDR1 SGHVS and CDR2 FNYEAQ. Trimming removed 1 base from V and 5 bases from J; junction bases left unmatched: 9. The CDR3 is 17 amino acids. CDR3 DNA sequence: TGTGCCAGCAGCTTAGTTTCCGGGACTAGCCGGGACAATGAGCAGTTCTTC. It is translated as CASSLVSGTSRDNEQFF.

This clonotype was seen a few times. The rearrangement joins TRBV5-4 to TRBJ2-5; D is perhaps TRBD2 (6 bases). The germline V gene has CDR1 SGHNT and CDR2 YYREEE (reference sequence). V lost 2 bases to trimming and J lost 3 bases, with 11 bases between them. The CDR3 loop spans 14 amino acids. The CDR3 region has the DNA TGTGCCAGCAGCTTCGGGACTGCTAAAGAGACCCAGTACTTC. Translated, it gives CASSFGTAKETQYF.

This clonotype was detected a few times. A much larger clonotype is one base distant, so this may be a read error. V gene TRBV28 combines with J gene TRBJ1-4; possibly TRBD1 for D (6 bases). CDR1 is MDHEN, CDR2 SYDVKM, per germline. The CDR3 extends over 15 amino acids. Between the trimmed V and J ends, which lost 4 bases and 0 bases, there was a span of 9 bases. The CDR3 DNA reads TGTGCCAGCAGTTCTCAGGGGTCAACTAATGAAAAACTGTTTTTT. It encodes CASSSQGSTNEKLFF.

This clonotype was seen repeatedly, ten times or more. The chain couples TRBV28 to TRBJ2-1; possible D gene TRBD2, 6 bases. V gave up 5 bases and J gave up 7 bases, with 15 bases separating them. This CDR3 comprises 14 residues. From germline, CDR1 is MDHEN and CDR2 SYDVKM. The CDR3 region is CASSKTRARNEQFF. The CDR3 DNA is TGTGCCAGCAGTAAGACTAGAGCCAGGAATGAGCAGTTCTTC.

This clonotype was seen at least ten times. The V gene is TRBV27, the J gene TRBJ2-1; possibly TRBD2 for D (5 bases). Germline loops: CDR1 MNHEY, CDR2 SMNVEV (reference sequence). V lost 5 bases and J lost 4, with 9 bases in between. The CDR3 contains 13 residues. CDR3 loop: CASSNGKYNEQFF. In nucleotides, the CDR3 is TGTGCCAGCAGTAACGGGAAATACAATGAGCAGTTCTTC.

The V call is TRBV5-1, the J call TRBJ2-5; D gene unclear. The CDR3 totals 13 residues. The V end was cut by 4 bases, the J end by 5 bases, with 12 bases between. From germline, CDR1 is SGHRS and CDR2 YFSETQ. CDR3 protein: CASSLGPQETQYF. The CDR3 DNA follows: TGCGCCAGCAGCCTGGGTCCCCAGGAGACCCAGTACTTC.

This clonotype showed up many times. The gene calls are TRBV5-1 and TRBJ2-7; 8 positions match TRBD1. The V segment lost 4 bases and the J segment 6 bases; nucleotides outside the gene matches: 6. CDR3 length: 13 amino acids. Germline values: CDR1 SGHRS, CDR2 YFSETQ. CDR3 in amino acids: CASSTETGAEQYF. For the CDR3, the DNA is TGCGCCAGCAGCACAGAGACAGGGGCCGAGCAGTACTTC.

This clonotype has at least ten counts. This chain joins TRBV6-2 or TRBV6-3 and TRBJ2-7, with a possible D match to TRBD2 (6 bases). V gave up 4 bases and J gave up 2 bases, with 18 bases separating them. Germline V lookup: CDR1 MNHEY, CDR2 SVGEGT. CDR3 size: 16 residues. The CDR3 here is CASSSSRAGSPYEQYF. Here the CDR3 DNA reads TGTGCCAGCAGTTCCTCCCGGGCGGGAAGCCCCTACGAGCAGTACTTC.

About this clonotype itself: One base away lies a much larger clone, so this may be a sequencing read error. The chain is built from TRBV19 and TRBJ2-6, with no clear D. The CDR3 runs 16 residues. From germline, CDR1 is LNHDA and CDR2 SQIVND (reference sequence). This CDR3 is CASGIKRLPGANVLTF. Here the CDR3 DNA reads TGTGCCAGTGGTATTAAGAGGTTACCTGGGGCCAACGTCCTGACTTTC.

Details on this clonotype: This clone may be a read error of a much larger clone one base away. The rearrangement links TRBV20-1 to TRBJ2-7; no clear D gene. Germline assignment: CDR1 DFQATT and CDR2 SNEGSKA (reference sequence). CDR3 size: 14 residues. The CDR3 here is CSARAPVSSGERYF. CDR3 coding DNA: TGCAGTGCTAGAGCCCCCGTCTCCTCTGGTGAGCGGTACTTC.

This clonotype was observed at least ten times. The junction departs from the called germline gene at one end, perhaps through a read error. The chain employs TRBV4-1 and TRBJ2-1; 11 positions match TRBD2. The germline gives CDR1 MGHRA, CDR2 YSYEKL. The CDR3 is made up of 17 amino acids. The CDR3: CASAPGLAVFSYNEQSF. For the CDR3, the DNA is TGCGCCAGCGCCCCGGGACTAGCGGTGTTCTCCTACAATGAGCAGTCCTTC.

This clonotype was recorded at least ten times. The chain joins TRBV5-1 to TRBJ2-7, with TRBD1 identical over 8 bases. After removal of 5 bases from V and 3 bases from J, the junction contained 7 bases not matched to a gene. The CDR3 sequence is 14 residues long. From germline, CDR1 is SGHRS and CDR2 YFSETQ. The CDR3 sequence: CASSEQGGGYEQYF. The CDR3 bases are TGCGCCAGCAGTGAACAGGGGGGTGGCTACGAGCAGTACTTC.

Ten or more counts support this clonotype. J is TRBJ1-5 and V is TRBV6-1; 8 nucleotides align to TRBD1. The CDR3 sequence is 15 residues long. Per germline, CDR1 MNHNS and CDR2 SASEGT. With 4 bases clipped from V and 3 bases from J, the junction kept 5 bases outside the gene matches. The DNA of the CDR3 is TGTGCCAGCAGTGGACAGGGGAACGTCAATCAGCCCCAGCATTTT. Translating it yields CASSGQGNVNQPQHF.

This clonotype was counted ten times or more. The rearrangement links TRBV10-2 to TRBJ2-7; 9 positions agree with TRBD1. J lost 3 bases, V lost 3 bases, and 3 bases had no gene match. Germline CDR1 WSHSY, CDR2 SAAADI. The length of the CDR3 is 14 residues. The CDR3 region has the DNA TGCGCCAGCAGTGAAAGGGGACAGGGCTACGAGCAGTACTTC. Residues: CASSERGQGYEQYF.

This clonotype was recorded many times. The CDR3 ends on some other residue instead of the conserved phenylalanine or tryptophan, so this is likely a read error. V and J are TRBV4-1 and TRBJ2-7; maybe TRBD2 (5 bases). Trimming stripped 0 bases from V and 0 bases from J, with 9 bases between. Germline V lookup: CDR1 MGHRA, CDR2 YSYEKL. This CDR3 comprises 15 residues. Here the CDR3 reads CASSQEAVSSYEQYL. In nucleotides, the CDR3 is TGCGCCAGCAGCCAAGAAGCGGTTAGCTCCTACGAGCAGTACCTC.

The chain joins TRBV20-1 to TRBJ2-5; 8 nucleotides match TRBD2. Germline V lookup: CDR1 DFQATT, CDR2 SNEGSKA (reference sequence). V lost 7 bases, J lost 5 bases, and 9 bases stayed unmatched. The CDR3 is 13 residues long. The CDR3 coding sequence is TGCAGTGTTACTAGCGGTAGCGGGGAGACCCAGTACTTC. Translated: CSVTSGSGETQYF.

This clonotype has ten or more counts. The chain recombines TRBV28 with TRBJ2-5; D not resolved. The germline gives CDR1 MDHEN, CDR2 SYDVKM. V shed 2 bases and J shed 5 bases, with 9 bases lying between them. There are 13 residues in the CDR3. CDR3 nucleotides: TGTGCCAGCAGTTTAAGACCCCGGGAGACCCAGTACTTC. Encoded protein: CASSLRPRETQYF. The whole variable domain, filled in from reference TRBV28 and TRBJ2-5, reads DVKVTQSSRYLVKRTGEKVFLECVQDMDHENMFWYRQDPGLGLRLIYFSYDVKMKEKGDIPEGYSVSREKKERFSLILESASTNQTSMYLCASSLRPRETQYFGPGTRLLVL.

This clonotype was seen at least ten times. The chain links TRBV7-9 to TRBJ2-3; 8 nucleotides line up with TRBD1. Germline V CDR1 and CDR2: SEHNR, FQNEAQ (reference sequence). The CDR3 is made up of 16 amino acids. The V segment lost 0 bases and the J segment 3 bases; nucleotides outside the gene matches: 5. The CDR3 DNA is TGTGCCAGCAGCTTAGCCTTCGGACAGGGTACAGATACGCAGTATTTT. The encoded protein is CASSLAFGQGTDTQYF.

As regards this clonotype: With a much larger clone just one base away, this may be a read error. J is TRBJ2-1 and V is TRBV6-5; 7 bases fit TRBD2. J was trimmed by 3 bases and V by 6 bases; bases with no gene match: 8. This CDR3 has 15 residues. Germline values: CDR1 MNHEY, CDR2 SVGAGI. CDR3 loop: CASRSLRGGYNEQFF. The CDR3 DNA follows: TGTGCCAGCAGGAGCCTTCGCGGGGGCTACAATGAGCAGTTCTTC.

The table lists this clonotype with a few counts. A much larger clone differs by one base, so this may be a read error. This rearrangement joins TRBV28 to TRBJ1-5; possible D gene TRBD1, 5 bases. From germline, CDR1 is MDHEN and CDR2 SYDVKM. Between the trimmed V and J ends, which lost 5 bases and 0 bases, there was a span of 17 bases. CDR3 length: 17 amino acids. The DNA for the CDR3 is TGTGCCAGCAGTGTCGCGGGACCTACTTATAGCAATCAGCCCCAGCATTTT. Its protein is CASSVAGPTYSNQPQHF.

This clonotype was observed a handful of times. The junction differs from germline at one of its ends, possibly a read error. V is TRBV7-2 and J is TRBJ1-4; D is perhaps TRBD1 (5 bases). This CDR3 has 15 amino acids. The V gene's germline CDR1 is SGHTA and CDR2 FQGNSA. The CDR3 nucleotides are TGTGCCAGCAGCTCAATGCAGGGTTGGAGTGAAAAACGGTTTTTT. Protein: CASSSMQGWSEKRFF.

This clonotype was observed at least ten times. The CDR3, as DNA: TGTGCCTGGAAGTCAGGGGGCCACGAGCAGTACTTC. Its protein is CAWKSGGHEQYF. This rearrangement joins TRBV30 to TRBJ2-7; 8 nucleotides align to TRBD1. With V trimmed by 4 bases and J by 5 bases, 4 bases remained unmatched. There are 12 residues in the CDR3. Germline CDR1 reads GTSNPN; CDR2 reads SVGIG (reference sequence).

This clonotype was seen ten or more times. The chain combines TRBV7-8 with TRBJ2-3, with 7 bases matching TRBD2. The V segment lost 2 bases and the J segment 2 bases; nucleotides outside the gene matches: 4. Germline CDR1 is SGHVS and CDR2 is FQNEAQ. The CDR3 spans 15 residues. The CDR3 region is CASSLFGRNTDTQYF. The CDR3 nucleotides are TGTGCCAGCAGCTTATTCGGGAGGAACACAGATACGCAGTATTTT.

About this clonotype itself: This could be a read error, since a much larger clone is one nucleotide away. This sequence joins TRBV24-1 and TRBJ2-1, with TRBD1 matching 9 bases. CDR1 KGHDR and CDR2 SFDVKD come from the germline V gene. The CDR3 loop spans 15 amino acids. CDR3 in amino acids: CATGDTGGSYNEQSF. CDR3 DNA: TGTGCCACCGGTGATACAGGGGGCAGCTACAATGAGCAGTCCTTC.

This sequence joins TRBV24-1 and TRBJ2-3; D unclear. The germline gives CDR1 KGHDR, CDR2 SFDVKD. The CDR3 runs to 14 residues. With 5 bases removed from V and 3 bases from J, the gap between germline ends came to 11 bases. The CDR3 reads CATSARQATDTQYF. The CDR3 DNA follows: TGTGCCACCAGTGCCCGGCAGGCTACAGATACGCAGTATTTT.

This clonotype showed up just a few times. The rearrangement uses TRBV11-2 and TRBJ2-1, with 9 nucleotides matching TRBD2. The junction had 8 bases not matched to a gene; V was cut back by 5 bases and J by 9 bases. The CDR3 is 14 residues long. CDR1 SGHAT and CDR2 FQNNGV come from the germline V gene. The CDR3: CASSQSRAGGEQFF. The DNA of the CDR3 is TGTGCCAGCAGCCAATCAAGAGCGGGAGGTGAGCAGTTCTTC.